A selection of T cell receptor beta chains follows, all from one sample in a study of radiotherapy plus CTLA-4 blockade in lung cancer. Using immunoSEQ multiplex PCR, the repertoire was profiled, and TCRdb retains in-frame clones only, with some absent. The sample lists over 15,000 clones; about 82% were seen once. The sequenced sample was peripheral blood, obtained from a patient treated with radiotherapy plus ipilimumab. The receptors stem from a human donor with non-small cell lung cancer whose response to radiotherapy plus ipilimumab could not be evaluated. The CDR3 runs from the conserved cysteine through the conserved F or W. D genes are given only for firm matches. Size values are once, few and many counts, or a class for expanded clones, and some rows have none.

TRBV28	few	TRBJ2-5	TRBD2	CASSSPLAGVETQYF	TGTGCCAGCAGTTCGCCCCTAGCGGGGGTTGAGACCCAGTACTTC
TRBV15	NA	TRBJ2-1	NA	CATSRGTGNEQFF	TGTGCCACCAGCAGAGGCACGGGAAATGAGCAGTTCTTC
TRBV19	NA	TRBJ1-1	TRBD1	CATYRGVNTEAFF	TGTGCAACCTACAGGGGTGTTAACACTGAAGCTTTCTTT
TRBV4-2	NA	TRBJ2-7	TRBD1	CASSQAGQSYEQYF	TGTGCCAGCAGCCAAGCGGGACAGTCCTACGAGCAGTACTTC
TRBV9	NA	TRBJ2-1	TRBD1	CASSAGQGWNEQFF	TGTGCCAGCAGCGCCGGACAGGGTTGGAATGAGCAGTTCTTC
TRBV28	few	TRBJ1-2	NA	CASSRANYGYTF	TGTGCCAGCAGTAGAGCTAACTATGGCTACACCTTC
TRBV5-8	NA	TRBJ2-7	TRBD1	CASSLAGTGGYYEQYF	TGTGCCAGCAGCTTGGCCGGGACAGGGGGCTACTACGAGCAGTACTTC
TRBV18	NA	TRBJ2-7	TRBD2	CASSPGGVEQYF	TGTGCCAGCTCACCCGGGGGGGTCGAGCAGTACTTC
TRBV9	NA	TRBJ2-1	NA	CASSPLPGQSNNEQFF	TGTGCCAGCAGCCCGCTACCCGGACAGAGTAACAATGAGCAGTTCTTC
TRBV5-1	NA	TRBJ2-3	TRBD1	CASSAGQGWTGTDTQYF	TGCGCCAGCAGCGCCGGACAGGGGTGGACCGGCACAGATACGCAGTATTTT
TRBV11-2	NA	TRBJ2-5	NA	CASSYRGGNQYF	TGTGCCAGCAGCTATCGGGGAGGAAACCAGTACTTC
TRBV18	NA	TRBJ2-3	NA	CASSPGTSATDTQYF	TGTGCCAGCTCACCTGGGACTTCCGCCACAGATACGCAGTATTTT
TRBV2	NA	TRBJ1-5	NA	CASELHRTDQPQHF	TGTGCCAGCGAGCTACACAGGACCGATCAGCCCCAGCATTTT
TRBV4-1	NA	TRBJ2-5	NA	CASSQDAAYQETQYF	TGCGCCAGCAGCCAAGACGCAGCGTACCAAGAGACCCAGTACTTC
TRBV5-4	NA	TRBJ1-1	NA	CASRPGLTTEAFF	TGTGCCAGCAGACCGGGACTGACCACTGAAGCTTTCTTT
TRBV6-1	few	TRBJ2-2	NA	CASTRRVLGTGELFF	TGTGCCAGCACCAGGAGGGTGTTGGGCACCGGGGAGCTGTTTTTT
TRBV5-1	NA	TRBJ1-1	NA	CASRWTDNTEAFF	TGCGCCAGCAGATGGACAGACAACACTGAAGCTTTCTTT
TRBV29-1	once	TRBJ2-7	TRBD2	CSVGRAGEQYF	TGCAGCGTGGGGAGGGCCGGCGAGCAGTACTTC
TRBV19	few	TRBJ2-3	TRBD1	CASRTRGGADTQYF	TGTGCCAGTAGGACTCGAGGGGGCGCAGATACGCAGTATTTT
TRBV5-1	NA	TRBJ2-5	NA	CASSRQVQETQYF	TGCGCCAGCAGTAGGCAGGTCCAAGAGACCCAGTACTTC
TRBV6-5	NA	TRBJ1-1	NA	CASSYGGGPTEAFF	TGTGCCAGCAGTTACGGGGGCGGGCCCACTGAAGCTTTCTTT
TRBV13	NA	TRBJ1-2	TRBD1	CASSLFRPGQYHGYTF	TGTGCCAGCAGCCTTTTTCGCCCGGGACAGTACCATGGCTACACCTTC
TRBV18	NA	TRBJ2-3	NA	CASSPSAGGGSDTQYF	TGTGCCAGCTCACCCTCCGCTGGAGGTGGATCGGATACGCAGTATTTT
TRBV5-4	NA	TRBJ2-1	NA	CASSLRGASNEEQFF	TGTGCCAGCAGCTTGCGGGGGGCCTCGAACGAGGAGCAGTTCTTC
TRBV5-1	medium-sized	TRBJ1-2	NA	CASSGPRGYYGYTF	TGCGCCAGCAGTGGACCTCGGGGGTACTATGGCTACACCTTC
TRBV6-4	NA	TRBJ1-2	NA	CASSDLQGGYTF	TGTGCCAGCAGTGATTTACAGGGCGGCTACACCTTC
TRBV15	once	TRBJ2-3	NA	CATSRDHMWGADTQYF	TGTGCCACCAGCAGAGATCACATGTGGGGAGCAGATACGCAGTATTTT
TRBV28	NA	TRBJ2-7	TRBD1	CASSLWGTGGGPRYEQYF	TGTGCCAGCAGTTTATGGGGGACAGGGGGCGGTCCCCGCTACGAGCAGTACTTC
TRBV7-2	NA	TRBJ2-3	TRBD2	CASSAGTSGGAVDTQYF	TGTGCCAGCAGCGCGGGGACTAGCGGGGGAGCGGTAGATACGCAGTATTTT
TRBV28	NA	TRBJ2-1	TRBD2	CASSPLAVAGSSYNEQFF	TGTGCCAGCAGCCCGCTCGCGGTAGCGGGGAGCTCCTACAATGAGCAGTTCTTC
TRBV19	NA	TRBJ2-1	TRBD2	CAGGGIAGLKSYNEQFF	TGTGCCGGGGGGGGAATCGCCGGTCTCAAGTCCTACAATGAGCAGTTCTTC
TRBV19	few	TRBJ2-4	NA	CASSMLSGAKNIQYF	TGTGCCAGTAGTATGCTCTCGGGTGCCAAAAACATTCAGTACTTC
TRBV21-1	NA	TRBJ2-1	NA	CASSKGELRGADYNEQFF	TGTGCCAGCAGCAAAGGGGAGCTGCGGGGGGCCGACTACAATGAGCAGTTCTTC
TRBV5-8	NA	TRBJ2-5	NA	CASSSQGYGETQYF	TGTGCCAGCAGCTCTCAGGGGTACGGGGAGACCCAGTACTTC
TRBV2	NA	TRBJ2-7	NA	CASTGSGSYEQYF	TGTGCCAGCACTGGGTCGGGCTCCTACGAGCAGTACTTC
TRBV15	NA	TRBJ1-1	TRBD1	CATSRGQGTGSAEAFF	TGTGCCACCAGCAGAGGCCAGGGGACAGGATCCGCTGAAGCTTTCTTT
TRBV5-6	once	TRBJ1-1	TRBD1	CASNRGNTEAFF	TGTGCCAGTAACAGGGGGAACACTGAAGCTTTCTTT
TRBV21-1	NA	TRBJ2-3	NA	CASSLPPGDTQYF	TGTGCCAGCAGCCTCCCCCCCGGAGATACGCAGTATTTT
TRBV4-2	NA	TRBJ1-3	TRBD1	CASSQDGILQGAGNTIYF	TGTGCCAGCAGCCAAGATGGAATCCTACAGGGGGCTGGAAACACCATATATTTT
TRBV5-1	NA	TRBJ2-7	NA	CASSSSLLSYEQYF	TGCGCCAGCAGCTCGTCCCTGTTATCCTACGAGCAGTACTTC
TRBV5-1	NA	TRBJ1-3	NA	CASSLSIAGSGNTIYF	TGCGCCAGCAGCTTGTCCATCGCGGGCTCTGGAAACACCATATATTTT
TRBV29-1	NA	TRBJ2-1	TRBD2	CSVALAGDRQFF	TGCAGCGTTGCTCTAGCGGGAGATCGGCAGTTCTTC
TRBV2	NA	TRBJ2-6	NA	CASRGTGAGANVLTF	TGTGCCAGCAGAGGCACAGGAGCTGGGGCCAACGTCCTGACTTTC
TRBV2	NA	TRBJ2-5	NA	CASSEATGRETQYF	TGTGCCAGCAGTGAAGCTACGGGGAGGGAGACCCAGTACTTC
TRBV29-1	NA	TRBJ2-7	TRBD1	CSVQTGSKQYF	TGCAGCGTCCAGACAGGGAGTAAGCAGTACTTC
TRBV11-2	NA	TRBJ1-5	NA	CASSFPQGQPQHF	TGTGCCAGCAGCTTCCCTCAGGGTCAGCCCCAGCATTTT
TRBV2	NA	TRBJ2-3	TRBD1	CASRTGPGDTQYF	TGTGCCAGCAGGACAGGGCCGGGGGATACGCAGTATTTT
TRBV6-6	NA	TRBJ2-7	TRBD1	CASSYSKAQGEKEQYF	TGTGCCAGCAGTTACTCGAAGGCCCAGGGGGAGAAGGAGCAGTACTTC
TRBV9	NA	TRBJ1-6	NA	CASSGGSFLHF	TGTGCCAGCAGCGGCGGTAGCTTCCTCCACTTT
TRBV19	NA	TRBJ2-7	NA	CASSGASRGPYEQYF	TGTGCCAGTAGTGGGGCTTCCCGAGGCCCCTACGAGCAGTACTTC
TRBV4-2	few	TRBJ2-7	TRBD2	CASSPPSGGPYEQYF	TGTGCCAGCTCCCCTCCCAGCGGGGGCCCCTACGAGCAGTACTTC
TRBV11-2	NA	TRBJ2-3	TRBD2	CASSYTPLAASTDTQYF	TGTGCCAGCAGCTACACCCCCCTAGCGGCTAGCACAGATACGCAGTATTTT
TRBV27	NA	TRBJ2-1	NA	CASSLGGSSYNEQFF	TGTGCCAGCAGTTTAGGGGGGAGCTCCTACAATGAGCAGTTCTTC
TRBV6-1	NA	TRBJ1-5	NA	CASKTKRGTNQPQHF	TGTGCCAGCAAAACAAAAAGGGGGACGAACCAGCCCCAGCATTTT
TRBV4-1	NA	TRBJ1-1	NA	CASSQGDRRNTEAFF	TGCGCCAGCAGCCAAGGAGACAGGAGAAACACTGAAGCTTTCTTT
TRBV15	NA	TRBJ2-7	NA	CATSREPGVREQYF	TGTGCCACCAGCAGAGAACCGGGGGTTAGGGAGCAGTACTTC